The 21 T cell receptor beta chains below were found in one sample sequenced in a study of shared clonotypes between healthy human individuals. TCRdb keeps only in-frame clones here, not all; method: immunoSEQ multiplex PCR. The sample holds around 2,000,000 clones; just over 90% are singletons and the top ten take roughly 1.8%. Naive CD8 cells were CD45RO-negative, positively selected for CCR7, excluding terminally differentiated effector memory CD45RA+ cells. Specimen: naive CD8+ T cells from PBMCs. These receptors came from a man aged 18 to 30 in good health. Some clones in this sample may be carry-over from other donors' samples.

As to this clone: The same CDR3 also results from other DNA sequences found in this sample. The V gene is TRBV11-2, the J gene TRBJ2-7, with D possibly TRBD1 on 6 matching bases. The V and J ends lost 1 base and 5 bases respectively, with 9 bases between them. The germline CDR1 and CDR2 sequences are SGHAT and FQNNGV. This CDR3 is built from 13 residues. The CDR3 DNA follows: TGTGCCAGCAGCTTAGGTCAGGGGAACGAGCAGTACTTC. Encoded protein: CASSLGQGNEQYF.

The chain joins TRBV7-9 to TRBJ2-1, with 8 bases that match TRBD1. This CDR3 has 14 residues. Germline V gene sequence: CDR1 SEHNR, CDR2 FQNEAQ (reference sequence). Trimming took 5 bases from V and 8 from J; bases not matched to a gene: 8. The CDR3 spells CASSPWTGIYEQFF. CDR3 nucleotide sequence: TGTGCCAGCAGCCCCTGGACAGGGATCTATGAGCAGTTCTTC.

This chain uses TRBV28 with TRBJ2-7; D gene unclear. Trimming removed 5 bases from V and 3 bases from J, with 14 bases in between. CDR3 length equals 14 residues. Per germline, CDR1 MDHEN and CDR2 SYDVKM. CDR3 region: CASSERGVYYEQYF. In DNA, the CDR3 is TGTGCCAGCAGTGAAAGAGGTGTGTACTACGAGCAGTACTTC.

The chain has TRBV11-2 and TRBJ2-3; 8 positions match TRBD1. J gave up 3 bases and V 4 bases, and 6 bases lay outside the gene matches. Per the germline V gene, CDR1 is SGHAT and CDR2 is FQNNGV. The CDR3 spans 15 residues. CDR3 DNA: TGTGCCAGCAGCTGGGGACAGGTATTAACAGATACGCAGTATTTT. Translating it yields CASSWGQVLTDTQYF.

This chain uses TRBV7-8 with TRBJ2-2; TRBD1 matches at 7 bases. Germline V gene lookup returns CDR1 SGHVS and CDR2 FQNEAQ. The CDR3 length is 17 residues. V lost 5 bases and J lost 2; bases outside the gene matches: 11. CDR3 in amino acids: CASSLSPGTANTGELFF. CDR3 coding DNA: TGTGCCAGCAGCCTAAGTCCCGGGACAGCTAACACCGGGGAGCTGTTTTTT.

The rearrangement links TRBV5-6 to TRBJ1-1; D unclear. Trimming took 3 bases from V and 6 from J, leaving 12 bases between them. The germline gives CDR1 SGHDT, CDR2 YYEEEE. The CDR3 has 13 amino acids. Written as DNA, the CDR3 is TGTGCCAGCAGCTACCTCTCTGGGGCTGAAGCTTTCTTT. This gives the protein CASSYLSGAEAFF. Full variable domain (outside the CDR3, taken from reference TRBV5-6 and TRBJ1-1): DAGVTQSPTHLIKTRGQQVTLRCSPKSGHDTVSWYQQALGQGPQFIFQYYEEEERQRGNFPDRFSGHQFPNYSSELNVNALLLGDSALYLCASSYLSGAEAFFGQGTRLTVV.

The chain is built from TRBV27 and TRBJ2-7, with a tentative D call TRBD1 (5 bases). Trimming pared 5 bases from V and 5 bases from J, leaving 22 bases between. CDR1 is MNHEY, CDR2 SMNVEV, per germline (reference sequence). The CDR3 is 16 amino acids. The CDR3, as DNA: TGTGCCAGCAGTCCACGGACATTGGGCAGCCTTGACGAGCAGTACTTC. This sequence encodes CASSPRTLGSLDEQYF.

The chain joins TRBV7-9 to TRBJ1-1; TRBD1 aligns across 8 bases. Per the germline V gene, CDR1 is SEHNR and CDR2 is FQNEAQ (reference sequence). This CDR3 comprises 15 residues. The J segment lost 0 bases and the V segment lost 5 bases, leaving 5 bases of the junction unmatched. CDR3 region: CASSEWTGMNTEAFF. The CDR3 nucleotides are TGTGCCAGCAGCGAATGGACAGGGATGAACACTGAAGCTTTCTTT.

The V gene is TRBV4-3, the J gene TRBJ2-4; D is unclear. The CDR3 is 14 residues long. With 6 bases removed from V and 3 bases from J, the gap between germline ends came to 12 bases. Germline loops: CDR1 LGHNA, CDR2 YSLEER. CDR3 in DNA: TGCGCCAGCAGTCAAACCCACGGCAAAAACATTCAGTACTTC. It specifies CASSQTHGKNIQYF.

On this clone: Additional DNA sequences in this sample encode the identical CDR3. The chain is built from TRBV9 and TRBJ1-3; D unresolved. V lost 0 bases, J lost 0 bases, and 7 bases lay in between. CDR3 length: 15 residues. Per germline, CDR1 SGDLS and CDR2 YYNGEE. CDR3 DNA sequence: TGTGCCAGCAGCGTAGGGGTTTCCTCTGGAAACACCATATATTTT. Amino acid sequence: CASSVGVSSGNTIYF.

CDR3 DNA: TGTGCCAGCAGCGAATACAGAGGGTCCGGGGAGCTGTTTTTT. Protein sequence: CASSEYRGSGELFF. V usage is TRBV11-3 and J usage is TRBJ2-2, with D maybe TRBD2 (5 bases). This CDR3 is built from 14 residues. V lost 5 bases to trimming and J lost 6 bases, with 13 bases between them. Per the germline V gene, CDR1 is SGHNT and CDR2 is YENEEA.

This rearrangement joins TRBV4-3 to TRBJ2-7; 10 bases line up with TRBD2. Trimming removed 0 bases from V and 2 bases from J; junction bases left unmatched: 10. The CDR3 runs to 18 residues. CDR1 is LGHNA, CDR2 YSLEER, per germline. The CDR3 reads CASSQDMGVAGGAYEQYF. CDR3 nucleotide sequence: TGCGCCAGCAGCCAAGATATGGGAGTAGCGGGAGGTGCCTACGAGCAGTACTTC.

This chain uses TRBV27 with TRBJ1-2; D might be TRBD1 (5 bases). The germline gives CDR1 MNHEY, CDR2 SMNVEV (reference sequence). The CDR3 extends over 15 amino acids. Trimming removed 0 bases from V and 4 bases from J, with 12 bases in between. The DNA for the CDR3 is TGTGCCAGCAGTTTATCGGGGGGGATCGGCTATGGCTACACCTTC. Translating it yields CASSLSGGIGYGYTF.

J is TRBJ2-4 and V is TRBV27, with D hard to call. Deletions cut 2 bases from V and 1 base from J, with 9 bases between. CDR1 is MNHEY and CDR2 is SMNVEV in the germline V gene (reference sequence). This CDR3 comprises 15 residues. CDR3 loop: CASSLEGIAKNIQYF. DNA of the CDR3: TGTGCCAGCAGTTTAGAAGGGATTGCCAAAAACATTCAGTACTTC.

This sequence joins TRBV4-3 and TRBJ2-1; 8 positions match TRBD1. CDR1 and CDR2 from the germline V gene are LGHNA and YSLEER. The CDR3 contains 14 residues. V shed 4 bases, J shed 5 bases, and the junction held 4 bases outside the gene matches. CDR3 DNA sequence: TGCGCCAGCAGCCTCGGACAGGGTAACAATGAGCAGTTCTTC. Encoded protein: CASSLGQGNNEQFF.

This clone was detected a few times. This chain connects TRBV6-1 to TRBJ1-5, with D tentatively TRBD1 (5 bases). From germline, CDR1 is MNHNS and CDR2 SASEGT. Trimming removed 3 bases from V and 4 bases from J, with 10 bases in between. The CDR3 totals 14 residues. The chain's CDR3 is CASSDQGRNQPQHF. CDR3 coding DNA: TGTGCCAGCAGTGATCAGGGCCGGAATCAGCCCCAGCATTTT.

CDR3 in amino acids: CASSFRGYYEQYF. The CDR3 DNA follows: TGTGCCAGCAGCTTTAGGGGATACTACGAGCAGTACTTC. The chain recombines TRBV7-9 with TRBJ2-7, with a weak D call TRBD1 (5 bases). The CDR3 covers 13 residues. Trimming pared 3 bases from V and 3 bases from J, leaving 9 bases between. Germline CDR1 and CDR2: SEHNR and FQNEAQ (reference sequence). Supplemented by reference TRBV7-9 and TRBJ2-7, the full variable domain reads DTGVSQNPRHKITKRGQNVTFRCDPISEHNRLYWYRQTLGQGPEFLTYFQNEAQLEKSRLLSDRFSAERPKGSFSTLEIQRTEQGDSAMYLCASSFRGYYEQYFGPGTRLTVT.

This clone was seen only once. CDR3 coding DNA: TGCGCCAGCAGCTGGAAAGGGGTGTCCACCGGGGAGCTGTTTTTT. Residues: CASSWKGVSTGELFF. V gene TRBV5-1 combines with J gene TRBJ2-2; tentatively, D is TRBD1 (5 bases). Germline V lookup: CDR1 SGHRS, CDR2 YFSETQ. The V and J ends lost 3 bases and 4 bases respectively, with 13 bases between them. The CDR3 runs 15 residues.

The chain joins TRBV19 to TRBJ2-3; D call uncertain. Germline-derived CDR1 and CDR2 are LNHDA and SQIVND (reference sequence). This CDR3 contains 12 residues. Trimming took 8 bases from V and 2 from J, leaving 8 bases between them. CDR3 region: CASAPSTDTQYF. The DNA of the CDR3 is TGTGCCAGTGCCCCGTCCACAGATACGCAGTATTTT. Full variable domain (missing parts from reference TRBV19 and TRBJ2-3): DGGITQSPKYLFRKEGQNVTLSCEQNLNHDAMYWYRQDPGQGLRLIYYSQIVNDFQKGDIAEGYSVSREKKESFPLTVTSAQKNPTAFYLCASAPSTDTQYFGPGTRLTVL.

This rearrangement joins TRBV30 to TRBJ1-2; D remains ambiguous. The CDR3 length is 16 residues. CDR1 is GTSNPN, CDR2 SVGIG, per germline (reference sequence). The ends were cut back, 0 bases at V and 3 bases at J, with 17 bases in the middle. The CDR3 nucleotides are TGTGCCTGGAGTGTCCTCGATAATAACTGGGACTATGGCTACACCTTC. Its translation is CAWSVLDNNWDYGYTF.

This rearrangement joins TRBV4-2 to TRBJ2-5; 8 nucleotides align to TRBD2. The J call may be mistaken, given a closer DNA end match to TRBJ2-7. Germline V CDR1 and CDR2: LGHNA, YNFKEQ. The CDR3 is 16 amino acids. The CDR3 nucleotides read TGTGCCAGCAGCCAAGACAAAGCGGGAGAGTCCTACGAGCAGTACTTC. Translating it yields CASSQDKAGESYEQYF.